The present entry profiles one TCR beta chain with its context. The antigen it recognizes is unknown. At one of its ends the junction is not consistent with the germline gene, which may arise from a read error. The data were taken from a study of blood T cell repertoires in COVID-19 (TCRdb year 2020). A note on the overall study: Samples covering the acute and convalescent phases of COVID-19 were provided by collaborators in the United States, Italy and Spain. The prospective study material was composed of cDNA or gDNA derived from T cells, B-cell-depleted T cells, or PBMCs. The dataset comprised deeply sampled blood TCRbeta repertoires from subjects exposed to, actively infected with, or recovered from COVID-19. The repertoires were released in a freely available public database meant as a resource for research on the immune response to SARS-CoV-2. Samples were obtained from the ongoing ImmuneRACE study (first 160 participants) and from 1,254 subjects provided by 6 global collaborators. Nearly every sample came with metadata listing a de-identified subject ID, COVID-19 status, age in years and sex. Where available, HLA class I and class II types were obtained from metadata supplied by the sample provider rather than from assay-based typing.

TCRbeta CDR3 regions were amplified from genomic DNA by means of the immunoSEQ Assay, a bias-controlled multiplex PCR. On the study's bioinformatics: The number of nucleated cells in each sample was estimated from the amplification of reference gene primers within the assay. Sequence reads were collapsed and filtered to measure the absolute abundance of every unique TCRbeta CDR3 rearrangement. For each sample, productive Simpson clonality was calculated as the square root of Simpson's diversity index over productive rearrangements. The clones in this table, taken by TCRdb from immuneACCESS, are in-frame only. Not every clone is retained; where verified, under half of the shortfall comes from an unresolved V gene, and the cause of the rest is unknown. That table is the source of V, J and clone size, and D and trimming were worked out from the DNA. The sample table contains about 220,000 clones; only one count was recorded for approximately 80% of them. Approximately 3.1% of the sample comes from the top ten.

Enrolling through a virtual design, the prospective study's participants ranged in age from roughly 18 to 95 years and lived across some 23 United States geographic areas. Cohort assignment in the prospective study relied on participant-reported clinical history from a screening survey and a study questionnaire. Recovered participants in ImmuneRACE Cohort 3 were defined by two consecutive negative NP/OP PCR tests, clearance by a healthcare professional, or resolution of symptoms. Each participant in the prospective study had whole blood, serum and a nasopharyngeal or oropharyngeal swab collected by mobile phlebotomists. Additional blood draws and questionnaires over an approximately two-month period could optionally be provided by prospective study participants. Before DNA extraction, blood samples from the prospective study were shipped at room temperature or frozen. The germline V gene encodes CDR1 SQVTM and CDR2 ANQGSEA. The CDR3 runs 13 residues from the cysteine to the phenylalanine. Of the read, only the CDR3 DNA is kept; its 39 bases are in frame from base 1.

Study-level results and caveats: How much clinical and demographic metadata was included differed by source and by participant, and the metadata was provided uncurated.

The sample comprised PBMCs or T cells enriched from blood (not recorded which). In this chain, TRBV29-1 is recombined with TRBJ1-1; 9 of the junction bases match TRBD1. The TCR was taken from a woman aged 60 to 75 who had recovered from COVID-19. At the DNA level, the sequence is TGCAGCGTTGGGGGACAGGGAGGTGGTGGAGCTTTCTTC. It encodes CSVGGQGGGGAFF. The reference TRBV29-1 and TRBJ1-1 proteins fill in what lies around the CDR3, so the full variable domain reads SAVISQKPSRDICQRGTSLTIQCQVDSQVTMMFWYRQQPGQSLTLIATANQGSEATYESGFVIDKFPISRPNLTFSTLTVSNMSPEDSSIYLCSVGGQGGGGAFFGQGTRLTVV.